The following is a T cell receptor (beta chain) sequence with its context. Its antigen remains unidentified. There are no base qualities to consult, and no much larger clone falls within one base. Reading the germline V gene gives CDR1 KGHSH and CDR2 LQKENI. The CDR3, cysteine through phenylalanine, is 13 amino acids long. Only the CDR3 region is kept as DNA, spanning 39 bases read in frame from base 1. V is trimmed back by 2 bases and J by 6 bases, and the junction contains 4 bases that no gene match accounts for. The source of the sample is a study of T cell changes during pregnancy in multiple sclerosis (dated by TCRdb to between 2017 and 2020). At the level of the whole study: The study examined how the T cell repertoire changed over the course of pregnancy in women with multiple sclerosis.

Library preparation was by the immunoSEQ multiplex PCR assay. TCRdb re-hosts the immuneACCESS table, in-frame sequences only. Its copies lack some clones; in the studies checked, an unresolved V gene accounts for under half of them, and the cause for the rest is not known. This sample gives some 73,000 clones in total; approximately 92% of them show up just once. Together, the top ten hold 2.5% to 3.5% of the sample. The specimen was peripheral blood, collected in the third trimester of pregnancy. The sequence links TRBV18 to TRBJ2-7; 7 bases in the junction line up with TRBD2. This sequence originates from a female donor in good health, enrolled as a control in a pregnancy study. The CDR3 in this case is CASSPGGVGEQYF. At the DNA level, the sequence is TGTGCCAGCTCACCAGGGGGGGTCGGCGAGCAGTACTTC. The CDR3 plus the reference TRBV18 and TRBJ2-7 genes for the other parts give the full variable domain: NAGVMQNPRHLVRRRGQEARLRCSPMKGHSHVYWYRQLPEEGLKFMVYLQKENIIDESGMPKERFSAEFPKEGPSILRIQQVVRGDSAAYFCASSPGGVGEQYFGPGTRLTVT.